The 5 T cell receptor beta chains listed next were all sequenced from one sample in a study of cytomegalovirus exposure and HLA in healthy donors. PCR primers comprised 60 Vbeta and 13 Jbeta primers. This table comes from immunoSEQ multiplex PCR, and its TCRdb copy is limited to in-frame clones, with some not included. The data show 120,000 or so clones, roughly three fifths seen once. Sequenced: PBMCs. Every receptor here comes from a man in his late teens or twenties in good health and CMV-seronegative.

This clone was picked up one time. The chain joins TRBV15 to TRBJ2-7, with TRBD1 matching over 7 bases. This CDR3 is 13 amino acids long. Germline CDR1 reads LNHNV; CDR2 reads YYDKDF (reference sequence). The junction had 6 bases not matched to a gene; V was cut back by 3 bases and J by 7 bases. The CDR3 spells CATSSGTAGEQYF. CDR3 DNA sequence: TGTGCCACCAGCAGTGGGACAGCAGGGGAGCAGTACTTC.

The V and J genes are TRBV9 and TRBJ2-1, with a tentative D call TRBD2 (6 bases). Germline lookup yields CDR1 SGDLS and CDR2 YYNGEE. The CDR3 covers 16 residues. The V end was cut by 3 bases, the J end by 4 bases, with 17 bases between. CDR3 loop: CASSGSGVPDYNEQFF. For the CDR3, the DNA is TGTGCCAGCAGCGGGTCGGGAGTCCCGGATTACAATGAGCAGTTCTTC.

This clone was seen a handful of times. The chain uses TRBV7-9 and TRBJ2-5; 11 positions match TRBD1. The CDR3 length is 15 residues. Germline CDR1 and CDR2: SEHNR and FQNEAQ (reference sequence). The V gene end was trimmed by 3 bases and the J gene end by 5 bases; junction bases not matched to a gene: 5. This chain's CDR3 is CASSLRTGGRETQYF. The CDR3 coding sequence is TGTGCCAGCAGCTTGCGGACAGGGGGCAGGGAGACCCAGTACTTC.

The rearrangement joins TRBV27 to TRBJ2-6; the D gene is possibly TRBD1 (6 bases). Trimming pared 6 bases from V and 1 base from J, leaving 13 bases between. CDR1 is MNHEY, CDR2 SMNVEV, per germline (reference sequence). The CDR3 consists of 16 residues. DNA of the CDR3: TGTGCCAGCAGCAGTACCAGGGGATCTGGGGCCAACGTCCTGACTTTC. Its translation: CASSSTRGSGANVLTF.

The table lists this clone with a few counts. This chain's CDR3 is CASSLSGTGSNEQFF. In DNA form, the CDR3 reads TGTGCCAGCAGTTTATCAGGGACAGGGTCCAATGAGCAGTTCTTC. The chain carries TRBV27 and TRBJ2-1; 9 nucleotides line up with TRBD1. The CDR3 runs to 15 residues. Germline V lookup: CDR1 MNHEY, CDR2 SMNVEV (reference sequence). Trimming cost V 0 bases and J 6 bases; bases outside gene matches: 3.